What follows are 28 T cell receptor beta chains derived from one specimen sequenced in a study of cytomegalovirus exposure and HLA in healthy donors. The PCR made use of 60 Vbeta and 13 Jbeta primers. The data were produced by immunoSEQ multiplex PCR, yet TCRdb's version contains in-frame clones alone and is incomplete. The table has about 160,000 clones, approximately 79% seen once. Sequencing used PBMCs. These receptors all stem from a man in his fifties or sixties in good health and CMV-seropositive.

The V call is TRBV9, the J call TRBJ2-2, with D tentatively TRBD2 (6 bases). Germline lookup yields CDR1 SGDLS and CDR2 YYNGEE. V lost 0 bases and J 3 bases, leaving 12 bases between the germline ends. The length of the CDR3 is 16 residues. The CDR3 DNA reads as TGTGCCAGCAGCGTAGTTGGGGGGAGTCACACCGGGGAGCTGTTTTTT. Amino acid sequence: CASSVVGGSHTGELFF.

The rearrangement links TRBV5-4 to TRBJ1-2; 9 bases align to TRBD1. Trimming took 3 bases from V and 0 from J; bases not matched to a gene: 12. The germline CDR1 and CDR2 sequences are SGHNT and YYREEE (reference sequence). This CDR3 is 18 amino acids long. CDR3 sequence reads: CASSSGRDRDSANYGYTF. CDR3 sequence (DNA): TGTGCCAGCAGCTCGGGGAGGGACAGGGATTCAGCTAACTATGGCTACACCTTC.

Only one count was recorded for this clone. The chain's CDR3 is CASSRQADQPQHF. The CDR3 nucleotides read TGTGCCAGTAGTAGACAGGCAGATCAGCCCCAGCATTTT. The chain combines TRBV19 with TRBJ1-5, with D tentatively TRBD1 (6 bases). The germline CDR1 and CDR2 sequences are LNHDA and SQIVND (reference sequence). The CDR3 sequence is 13 residues long. V was trimmed by 4 bases and J by 5 bases, leaving 9 bases between them.

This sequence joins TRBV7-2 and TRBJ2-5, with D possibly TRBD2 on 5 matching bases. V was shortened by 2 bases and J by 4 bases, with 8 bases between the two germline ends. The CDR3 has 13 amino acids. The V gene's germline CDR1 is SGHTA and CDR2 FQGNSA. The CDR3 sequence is CASSLRGGETQYF. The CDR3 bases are TGTGCCAGCAGCTTAAGAGGAGGAGAGACCCAGTACTTC. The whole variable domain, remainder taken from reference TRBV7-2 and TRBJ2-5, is GAGVSQSPSNKVTEKGKDVELRCDPISGHTALYWYRQSLGQGLEFLIYFQGNSAPDKSGLPSDRFSAERTGGSVSTLTIQRTQQEDSAVYLCASSLRGGETQYFGPGTRLLVL.

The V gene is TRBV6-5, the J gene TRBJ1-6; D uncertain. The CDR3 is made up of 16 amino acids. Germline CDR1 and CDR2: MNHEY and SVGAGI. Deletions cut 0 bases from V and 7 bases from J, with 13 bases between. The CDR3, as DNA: TGTGCCAGCAGTTACTCAGGGAGGACTACGAATTCACCCCTCCACTTT. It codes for CASSYSGRTTNSPLHF.

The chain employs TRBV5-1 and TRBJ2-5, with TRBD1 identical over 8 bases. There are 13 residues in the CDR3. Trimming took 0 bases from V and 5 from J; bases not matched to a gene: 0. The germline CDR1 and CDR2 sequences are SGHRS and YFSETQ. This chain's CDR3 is CASSLAGGETQYF. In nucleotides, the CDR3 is TGCGCCAGCAGCTTGGCAGGGGGCGAGACCCAGTACTTC.

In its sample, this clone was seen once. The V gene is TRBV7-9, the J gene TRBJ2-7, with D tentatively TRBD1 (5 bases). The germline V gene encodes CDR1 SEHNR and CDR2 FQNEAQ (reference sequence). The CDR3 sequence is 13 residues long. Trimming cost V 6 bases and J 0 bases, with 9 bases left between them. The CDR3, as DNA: TGTGCCAGCAGTTGGGGCCTCTCCTACGAGCAGTACTTC. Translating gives CASSWGLSYEQYF.

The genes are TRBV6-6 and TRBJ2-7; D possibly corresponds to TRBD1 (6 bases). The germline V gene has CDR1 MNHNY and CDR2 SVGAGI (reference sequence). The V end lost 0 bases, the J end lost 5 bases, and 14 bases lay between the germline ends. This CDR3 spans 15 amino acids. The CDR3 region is CASSYSNAAGDEQYF. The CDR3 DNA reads TGTGCCAGCAGTTACTCGAACGCGGCAGGGGACGAGCAGTACTTC.

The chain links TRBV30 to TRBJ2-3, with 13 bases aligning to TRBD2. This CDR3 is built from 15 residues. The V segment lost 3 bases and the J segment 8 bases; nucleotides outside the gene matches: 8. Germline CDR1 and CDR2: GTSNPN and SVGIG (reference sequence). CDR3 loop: CAWSGTSGRAFTQYF. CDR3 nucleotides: TGTGCCTGGAGCGGAACTAGCGGGAGGGCCTTTACGCAGTATTTT.

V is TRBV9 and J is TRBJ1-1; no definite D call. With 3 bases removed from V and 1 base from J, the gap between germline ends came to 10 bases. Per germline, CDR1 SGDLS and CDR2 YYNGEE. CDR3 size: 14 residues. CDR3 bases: TGTGCCAGCAGCGAATCTCAAGCGAACACTGAAGCTTTCTTT. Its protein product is CASSESQANTEAFF.

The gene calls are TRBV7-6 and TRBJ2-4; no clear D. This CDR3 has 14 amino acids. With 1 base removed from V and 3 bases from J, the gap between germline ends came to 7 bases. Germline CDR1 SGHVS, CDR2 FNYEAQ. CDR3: CASSLGAVKNIQYF. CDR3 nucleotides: TGTGCCAGCAGCTTAGGGGCTGTCAAAAACATTCAGTACTTC.

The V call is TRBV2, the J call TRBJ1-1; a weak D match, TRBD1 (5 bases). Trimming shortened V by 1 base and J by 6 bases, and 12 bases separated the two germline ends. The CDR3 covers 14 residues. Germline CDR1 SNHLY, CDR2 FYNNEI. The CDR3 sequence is CASSEGGLSPEAFF. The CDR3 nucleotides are TGTGCCAGCAGTGAAGGGGGACTCTCCCCTGAAGCTTTCTTT.

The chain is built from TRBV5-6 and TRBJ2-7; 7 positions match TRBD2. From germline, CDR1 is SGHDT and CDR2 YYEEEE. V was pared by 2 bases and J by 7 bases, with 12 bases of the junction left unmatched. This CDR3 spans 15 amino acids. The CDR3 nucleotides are TGTGCCAGCAGCTTAGCACCGGCGGGGGTGGGGGAGCAGTACTTC. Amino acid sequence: CASSLAPAGVGEQYF.

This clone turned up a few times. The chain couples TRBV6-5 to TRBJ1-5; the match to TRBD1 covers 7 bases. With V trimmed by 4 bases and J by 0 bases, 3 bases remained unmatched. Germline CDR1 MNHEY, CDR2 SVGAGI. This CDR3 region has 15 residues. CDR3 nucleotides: TGTGCCAGCAGTTTGACAGGGACTAGCAATCAGCCCCAGCATTTT. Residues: CASSLTGTSNQPQHF.

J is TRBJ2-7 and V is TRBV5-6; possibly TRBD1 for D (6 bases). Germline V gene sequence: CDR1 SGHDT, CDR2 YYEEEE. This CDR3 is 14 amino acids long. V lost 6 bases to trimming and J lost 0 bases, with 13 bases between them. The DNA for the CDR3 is TGTGCCAGCACTACAATGGGGGCCTCCTACGAGCAGTACTTC. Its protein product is CASTTMGASYEQYF.

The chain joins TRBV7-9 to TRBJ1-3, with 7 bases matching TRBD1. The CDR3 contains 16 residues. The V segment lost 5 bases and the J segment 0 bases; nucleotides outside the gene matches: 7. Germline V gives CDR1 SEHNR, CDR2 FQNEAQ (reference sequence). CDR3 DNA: TGTGCCAGCAGCACCCGACAGGGTACCTCTGGAAACACCATATATTTT. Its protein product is CASSTRQGTSGNTIYF.

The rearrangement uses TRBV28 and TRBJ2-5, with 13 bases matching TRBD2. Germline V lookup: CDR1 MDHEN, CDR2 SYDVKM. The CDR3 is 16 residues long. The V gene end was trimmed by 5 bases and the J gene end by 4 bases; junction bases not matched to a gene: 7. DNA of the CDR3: TGTGCCAGCAGTCAAGGACTAGCGGGAGAAGGAGAGACCCAGTACTTC. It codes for CASSQGLAGEGETQYF.

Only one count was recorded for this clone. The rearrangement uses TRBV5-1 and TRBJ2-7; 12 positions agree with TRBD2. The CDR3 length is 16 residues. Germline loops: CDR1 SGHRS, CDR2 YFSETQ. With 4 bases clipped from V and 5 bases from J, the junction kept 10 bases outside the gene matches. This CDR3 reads CASSASTSGSSHEQYF. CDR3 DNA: TGCGCCAGCAGCGCTTCGACTAGCGGGAGTTCCCACGAGCAGTACTTC.

The CDR3 coding sequence is TGCGCCAGCAGCCAAGATCCGGCGGGGAAGCCCCAGCATTTT. As protein: CASSQDPAGKPQHF. The gene calls are TRBV4-1 and TRBJ1-5, with D unresolved. CDR3 length: 14 amino acids. V was clipped by 0 bases and J by 8 bases, with 11 bases between them. The germline CDR1 and CDR2 sequences are MGHRA and YSYEKL.

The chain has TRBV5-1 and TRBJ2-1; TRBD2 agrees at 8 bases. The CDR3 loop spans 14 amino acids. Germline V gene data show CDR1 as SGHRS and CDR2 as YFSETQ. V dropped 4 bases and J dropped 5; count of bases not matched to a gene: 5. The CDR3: CASSLGLADNEQFF. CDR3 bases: TGCGCCAGCAGCCTCGGACTAGCAGACAATGAGCAGTTCTTC.

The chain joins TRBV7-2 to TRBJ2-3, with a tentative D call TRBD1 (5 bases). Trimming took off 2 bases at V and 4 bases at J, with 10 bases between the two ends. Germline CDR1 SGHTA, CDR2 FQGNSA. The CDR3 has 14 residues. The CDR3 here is CASSLQGSPDTQYF. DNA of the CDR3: TGTGCCAGCAGCTTACAGGGTTCCCCAGATACGCAGTATTTT.

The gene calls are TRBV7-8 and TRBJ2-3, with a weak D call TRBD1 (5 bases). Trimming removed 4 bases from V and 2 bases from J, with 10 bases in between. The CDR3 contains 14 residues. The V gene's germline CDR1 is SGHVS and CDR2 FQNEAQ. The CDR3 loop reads CASSSAGITDTQYF. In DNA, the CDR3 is TGTGCCAGCAGCTCGGCAGGGATCACAGATACGCAGTATTTT.

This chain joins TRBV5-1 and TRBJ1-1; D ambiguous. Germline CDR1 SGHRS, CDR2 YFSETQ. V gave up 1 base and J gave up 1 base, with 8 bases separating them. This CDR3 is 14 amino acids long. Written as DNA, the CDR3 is TGCGCCAGCAGCTTGCAGTCTTCGAACACTGAAGCTTTCTTT. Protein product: CASSLQSSNTEAFF.

The CDR3 nucleotides read TGTGCCAGCAGCGCCGCGGGTCAGGGGTATGGCTACACCTTC. This gives the protein CASSAAGQGYGYTF. This chain links TRBV6-4 with TRBJ1-2, with a weak D call TRBD1 (6 bases). This CDR3 region has 14 residues. With 6 bases removed from V and 5 bases from J, the gap between germline ends came to 16 bases. The V gene's germline CDR1 is MRHNA and CDR2 SNTAGT.

CDR3 residues: CASSEEDRYSYNEQFF. CDR3 DNA: TGTGCCAGCAGTGAAGAGGACAGATACTCCTACAATGAGCAGTTCTTC. The gene calls are TRBV2 and TRBJ2-1; a weak D match, TRBD1 (6 bases). The CDR3 spans 16 residues. Germline lookup yields CDR1 SNHLY and CDR2 FYNNEI. The germline V and J ends were trimmed by 1 base and 0 bases, with 10 bases remaining between them.

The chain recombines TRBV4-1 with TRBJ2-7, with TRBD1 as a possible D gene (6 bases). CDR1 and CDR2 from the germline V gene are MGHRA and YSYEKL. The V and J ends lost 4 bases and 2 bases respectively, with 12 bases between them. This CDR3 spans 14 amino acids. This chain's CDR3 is CASSRIDRPYEQYF. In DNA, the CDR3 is TGCGCCAGCAGCCGAATCGACAGGCCCTACGAGCAGTACTTC.

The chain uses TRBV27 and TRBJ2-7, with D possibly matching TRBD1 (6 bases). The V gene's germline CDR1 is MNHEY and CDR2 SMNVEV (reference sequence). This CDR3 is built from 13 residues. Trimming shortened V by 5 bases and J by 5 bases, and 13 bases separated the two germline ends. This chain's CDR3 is CASSTRGKDEQYF. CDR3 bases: TGTGCCAGCAGTACCAGGGGTAAAGACGAGCAGTACTTC.

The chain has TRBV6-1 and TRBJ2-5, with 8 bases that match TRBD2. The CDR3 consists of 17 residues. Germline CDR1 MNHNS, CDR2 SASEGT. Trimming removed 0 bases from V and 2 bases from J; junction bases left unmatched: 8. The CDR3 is CASSEAGQGTSQETQYF. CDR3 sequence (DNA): TGTGCCAGCAGTGAAGCGGGGCAGGGGACTAGTCAAGAGACCCAGTACTTC.